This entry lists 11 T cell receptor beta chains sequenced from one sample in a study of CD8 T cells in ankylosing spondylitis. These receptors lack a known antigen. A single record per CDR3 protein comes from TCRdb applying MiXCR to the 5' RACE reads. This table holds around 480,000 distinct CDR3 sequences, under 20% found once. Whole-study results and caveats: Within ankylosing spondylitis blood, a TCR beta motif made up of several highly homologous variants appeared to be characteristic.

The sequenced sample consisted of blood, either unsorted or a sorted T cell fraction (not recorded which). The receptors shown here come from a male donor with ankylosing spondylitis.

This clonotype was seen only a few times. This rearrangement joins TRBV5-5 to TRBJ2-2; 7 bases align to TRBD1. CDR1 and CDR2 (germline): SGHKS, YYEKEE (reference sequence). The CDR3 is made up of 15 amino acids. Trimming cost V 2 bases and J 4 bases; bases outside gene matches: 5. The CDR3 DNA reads TGTGCCAGCAGCTTTCACAGGGGCGGCACCGGGGAGCTGTTTTTT. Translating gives CASSFHRGGTGELFF.

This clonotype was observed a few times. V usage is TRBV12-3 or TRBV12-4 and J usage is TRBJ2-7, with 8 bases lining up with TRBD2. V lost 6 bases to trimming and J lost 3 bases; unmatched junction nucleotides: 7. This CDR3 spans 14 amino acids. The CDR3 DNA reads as TGTGCCAGCAGACCGAGTAGCGGGAACTACGAGCAGTACTTC. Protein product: CASRPSSGNYEQYF.

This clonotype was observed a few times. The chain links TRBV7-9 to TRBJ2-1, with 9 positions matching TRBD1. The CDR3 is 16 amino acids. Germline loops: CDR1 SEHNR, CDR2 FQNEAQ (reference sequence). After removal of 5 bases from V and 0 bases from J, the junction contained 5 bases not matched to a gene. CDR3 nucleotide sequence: TGTGCCAGCAGCCCACAGGGGGCGAACTCCTACAATGAGCAGTTCTTC. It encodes CASSPQGANSYNEQFF.

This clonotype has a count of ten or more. Here the CDR3 reads CASSGQGNSPLHF. The CDR3 nucleotides are TGTGCCAGCAGTGGACAGGGTAATTCACCCCTCCACTTT. This rearrangement joins TRBV12-3 or TRBV12-4 to TRBJ1-6; 8 nucleotides agree with TRBD1. The CDR3 runs 13 residues. V lost 5 bases to trimming and J lost 6 bases; unmatched junction nucleotides: 0.

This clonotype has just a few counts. CDR3 DNA: TGCAGTGCTTACAGGGACCTGAACACTGAAGCTTTCTTT. It specifies CSAYRDLNTEAFF. V usage is TRBV20-1 and J usage is TRBJ1-1; weak D call: TRBD1 (6 bases). V shed 5 bases and J shed 0 bases, with 10 bases lying between them. Germline lookup yields CDR1 DFQATT and CDR2 SNEGSKA (reference sequence). This CDR3 is built from 13 residues.

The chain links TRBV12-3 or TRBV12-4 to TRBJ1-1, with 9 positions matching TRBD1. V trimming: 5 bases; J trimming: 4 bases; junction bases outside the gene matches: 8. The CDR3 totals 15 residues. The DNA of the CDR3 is TGTGCCAGCAGTGTCCTCCTACAGGGGGCCACTGAAGCTTTCTTT. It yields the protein CASSVLLQGATEAFF.

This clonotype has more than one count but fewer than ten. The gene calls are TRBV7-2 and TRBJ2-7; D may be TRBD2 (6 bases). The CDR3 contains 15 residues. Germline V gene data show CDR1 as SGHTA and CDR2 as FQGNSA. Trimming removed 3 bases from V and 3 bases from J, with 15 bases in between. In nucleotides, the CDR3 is TGTGCCAGCAGCTTGTGGGGACTCCAGAACTACGAGCAGTACTTC. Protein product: CASSLWGLQNYEQYF.

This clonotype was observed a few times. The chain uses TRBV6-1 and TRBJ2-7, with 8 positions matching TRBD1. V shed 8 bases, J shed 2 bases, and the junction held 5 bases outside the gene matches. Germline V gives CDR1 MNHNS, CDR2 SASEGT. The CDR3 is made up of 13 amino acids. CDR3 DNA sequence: TGTGCCAGCCAACAGGGGGGAACCTACGAGCAGTACTTC. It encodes CASQQGGTYEQYF.

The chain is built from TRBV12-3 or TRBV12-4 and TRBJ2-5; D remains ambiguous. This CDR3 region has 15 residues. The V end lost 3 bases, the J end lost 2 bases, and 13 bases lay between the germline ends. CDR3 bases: TGTGCCAGCAGTTTGGGGTCCCCCCGTCAAGAGACCCAGTACTTC. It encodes CASSLGSPRQETQYF.

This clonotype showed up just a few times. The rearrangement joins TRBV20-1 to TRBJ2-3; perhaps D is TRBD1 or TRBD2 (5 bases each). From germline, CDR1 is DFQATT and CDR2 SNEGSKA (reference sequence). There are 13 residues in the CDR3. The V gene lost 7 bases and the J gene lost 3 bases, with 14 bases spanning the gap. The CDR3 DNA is TGCAGTGATGGGGCCCGGGGAACAGATACGCAGTATTTT. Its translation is CSDGARGTDTQYF.

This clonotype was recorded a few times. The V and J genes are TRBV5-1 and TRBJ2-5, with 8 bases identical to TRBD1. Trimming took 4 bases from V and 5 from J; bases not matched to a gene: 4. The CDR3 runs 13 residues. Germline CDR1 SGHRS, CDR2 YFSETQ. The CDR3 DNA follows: TGCGCCAGCAGCATGGACAGGGTTGAGACCCAGTACTTC. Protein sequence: CASSMDRVETQYF. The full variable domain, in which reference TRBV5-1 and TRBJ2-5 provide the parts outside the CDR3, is KAGVTQTPRYLIKTRGQQVTLSCSPISGHRSVSWYQQTPGQGLQFLFEYFSETQRNKGNFPGRFSGRQFSNSRSEMNVSTLELGDSALYLCASSMDRVETQYFGPGTRLLVL.